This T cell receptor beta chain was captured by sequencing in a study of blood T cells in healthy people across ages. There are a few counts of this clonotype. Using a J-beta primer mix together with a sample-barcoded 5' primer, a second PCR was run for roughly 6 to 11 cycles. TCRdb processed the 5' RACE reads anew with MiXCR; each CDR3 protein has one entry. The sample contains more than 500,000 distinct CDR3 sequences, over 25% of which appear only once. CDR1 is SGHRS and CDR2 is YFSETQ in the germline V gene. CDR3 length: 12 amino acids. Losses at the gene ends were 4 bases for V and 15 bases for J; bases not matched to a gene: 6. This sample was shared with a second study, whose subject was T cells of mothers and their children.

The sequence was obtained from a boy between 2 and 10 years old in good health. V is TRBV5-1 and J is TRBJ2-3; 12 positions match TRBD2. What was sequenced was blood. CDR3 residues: CASSPRTSGIYF. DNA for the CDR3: TGCGCCAGCAGCCCCCGGACTAGCGGGATATATTTT.